A selection of T cell receptor beta chains follows, all from one sample in a study of cytomegalovirus exposure and HLA in healthy donors. Sequencing was performed with immunoSEQ multiplex PCR; in TCRdb, only in-frame clones are kept and a portion is missing. Among roughly 20,000 clones, roughly four fifths were seen once, and the ten largest hold around a fifth. The sequencing sample was made of PBMCs. The receptors were sampled from a human donor in good health. CDR3s include the opening cysteine and the closing phenylalanine or tryptophan. The D gene is left open where the match is weak. Rows may omit the clone size; those that give it use once, few, many or a size class.

D gene	clone size	V gene	J gene	CDR3 DNA	CDR3 protein
TRBD1	-	TRBV6-1	TRBJ1-1	TGTGCCAGCAGCCAGTACAGGGGGACTGAAGCTTTCTTT	CASSQYRGTEAFF
-	-	TRBV20-1	TRBJ2-1	TGCAGTGCTAGCGCAGACAGGTGGAAGTTCTTC	CSASADRWKFF
-	-	TRBV11-2	TRBJ1-4	TGTGCCAGCAGCTTAGATCCAGGGAAGACTAATGAAAAACTGTTTTTT	CASSLDPGKTNEKLFF
-	-	TRBV4-1	TRBJ2-7	TGCGCCAGCAGCCAAGGTGGCGGGACGTCTTCCTACGAGCAGTACTTC	CASSQGGGTSSYEQYF
-	-	TRBV4-3	TRBJ1-2	TGCGCCAGCAGCCAAGATGGACCCCGGGGGTACTATGGCTACACCTTC	CASSQDGPRGYYGYTF
TRBD1	-	TRBV6-5	TRBJ2-5	TGTGCCAGCAGTTTACCTAGGACAGGGGTGTCAGAGACCCAGTACTTC	CASSLPRTGVSETQYF
-	few	TRBV27	TRBJ1-1	TGTGCCAGCAGTCTGACAGTGAACACTGAAGCTTTCTTT	CASSLTVNTEAFF
TRBD2	-	TRBV5-3	TRBJ2-7	TGTGCCAGAAGCCGCGGGGGGGGCTACGAGCAGTACTTC	CARSRGGGYEQYF
-	-	TRBV2	TRBJ2-7	TGTGCCAGCAGTGAACAACAATGGGAGCAGTACTTC	CASSEQQWEQYF
-	-	TRBV5-4	TRBJ2-3	TGTGCCAGCAGCACGGCAACAGGGAAGACGCAGTATTTT	CASSTATGKTQYF
TRBD1	-	TRBV7-2	TRBJ1-5	TGTGCCAGCAGCTTAAGAGGAGGGGGCGCTGGTCAGCCCCAGCATTTT	CASSLRGGGAGQPQHF
TRBD1	-	TRBV28	TRBJ2-5	TGTGCCAGCAGCGAACAGGGGGCCGCTGAGACCCAGTACTTC	CASSEQGAAETQYF
-	-	TRBV5-4	TRBJ2-7	TGTGCCAGCACCCCGGAAGGAGCCTACGAGCAGTACTTC	CASTPEGAYEQYF
TRBD2	once	TRBV5-1	TRBJ2-1	TGCGCCAGCAGCCCGGGCCGACTAGCGGGAGCTTACAATGAGCAGTTCTTC	CASSPGRLAGAYNEQFF
TRBD2	-	TRBV19	TRBJ2-7	TGTGCCAGTAGGGCTAGCGGGGGTAAGCAGTACTTC	CASRASGGKQYF
-	-	TRBV5-1	TRBJ1-1	TGCGCCAGCACCCCTCTTAGCGGCCAGAACACTGAAGCTTTCTTT	CASTPLSGQNTEAFF
TRBD1	-	TRBV2	TRBJ1-6	TGTGCCAGCAGTCCAGGGGGCGCGAATTCACCCCTCCACTTT	CASSPGGANSPLHF